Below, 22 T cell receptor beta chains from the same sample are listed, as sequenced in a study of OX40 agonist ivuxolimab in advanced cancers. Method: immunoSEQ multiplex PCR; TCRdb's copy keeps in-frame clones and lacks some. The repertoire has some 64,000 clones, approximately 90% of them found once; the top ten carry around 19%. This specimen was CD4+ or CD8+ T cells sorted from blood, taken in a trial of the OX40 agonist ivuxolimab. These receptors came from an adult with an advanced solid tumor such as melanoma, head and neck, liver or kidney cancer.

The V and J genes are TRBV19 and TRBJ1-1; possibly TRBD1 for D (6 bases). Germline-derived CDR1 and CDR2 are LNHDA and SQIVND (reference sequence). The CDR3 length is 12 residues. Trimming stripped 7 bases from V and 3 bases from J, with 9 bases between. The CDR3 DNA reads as TGTGCCAGTACGGGGGGCTACACTGAAGCTTTCTTT. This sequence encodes CASTGGYTEAFF.

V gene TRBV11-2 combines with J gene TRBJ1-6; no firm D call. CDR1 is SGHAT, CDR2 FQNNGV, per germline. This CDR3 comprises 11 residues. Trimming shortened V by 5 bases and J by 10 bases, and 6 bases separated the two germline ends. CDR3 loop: CASSLGSPLHF. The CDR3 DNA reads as TGTGCCAGCAGCCTCGGGTCACCCCTCCACTTT.

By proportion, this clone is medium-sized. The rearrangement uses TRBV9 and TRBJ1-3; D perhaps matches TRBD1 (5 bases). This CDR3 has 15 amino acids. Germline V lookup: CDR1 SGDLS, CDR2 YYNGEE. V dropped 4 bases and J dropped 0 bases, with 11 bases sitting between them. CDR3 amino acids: CASSPWGGSGNTIYF. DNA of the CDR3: TGTGCCAGCAGCCCGTGGGGGGGCTCTGGAAACACCATATATTTT.

The CDR3 loop is CASSLDPSYEQYF. CDR3 in DNA: TGTGCCAGCAGCTTAGATCCCTCCTACGAGCAGTACTTC. The chain combines TRBV11-2 with TRBJ2-7; D is undetermined. CDR1 and CDR2 (germline): SGHAT, FQNNGV. CDR3 length: 13 residues. V was clipped by 0 bases and J by 0 bases, with 3 bases between them.

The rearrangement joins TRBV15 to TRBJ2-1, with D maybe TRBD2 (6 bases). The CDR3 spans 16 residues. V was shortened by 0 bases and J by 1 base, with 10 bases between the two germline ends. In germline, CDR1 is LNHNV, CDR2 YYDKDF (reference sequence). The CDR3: CATSREEGTSYNEQFF. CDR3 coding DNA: TGTGCCACCAGCAGAGAGGAGGGCACTTCCTACAATGAGCAGTTCTTC.

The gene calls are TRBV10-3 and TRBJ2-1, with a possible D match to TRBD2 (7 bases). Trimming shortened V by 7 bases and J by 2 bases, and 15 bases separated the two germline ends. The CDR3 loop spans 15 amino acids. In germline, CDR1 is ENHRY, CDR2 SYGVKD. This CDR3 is CAINGGPETYNEQFF. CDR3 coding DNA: TGTGCCATCAACGGGGGGCCAGAAACCTACAATGAGCAGTTCTTC.

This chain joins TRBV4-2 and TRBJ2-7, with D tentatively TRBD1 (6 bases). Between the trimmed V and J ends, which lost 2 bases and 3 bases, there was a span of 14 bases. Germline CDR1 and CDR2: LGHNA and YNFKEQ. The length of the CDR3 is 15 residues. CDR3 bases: TGTGCCAGCAGCCAATCACAGGGTGTGGACTACGAGCAGTACTTC. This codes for CASSQSQGVDYEQYF.

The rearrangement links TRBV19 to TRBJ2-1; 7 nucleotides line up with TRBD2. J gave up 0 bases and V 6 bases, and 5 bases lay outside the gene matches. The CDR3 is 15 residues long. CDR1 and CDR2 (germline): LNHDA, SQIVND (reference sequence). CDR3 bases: TGTGCCAGTAGGAACGGGGGGAGCTCCTACAATGAGCAGTTCTTC. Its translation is CASRNGGSSYNEQFF. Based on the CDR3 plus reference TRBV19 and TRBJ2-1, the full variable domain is DGGITQSPKYLFRKEGQNVTLSCEQNLNHDAMYWYRQDPGQGLRLIYYSQIVNDFQKGDIAEGYSVSREKKESFPLTVTSAQKNPTAFYLCASRNGGSSYNEQFFGPGTRLTVL.

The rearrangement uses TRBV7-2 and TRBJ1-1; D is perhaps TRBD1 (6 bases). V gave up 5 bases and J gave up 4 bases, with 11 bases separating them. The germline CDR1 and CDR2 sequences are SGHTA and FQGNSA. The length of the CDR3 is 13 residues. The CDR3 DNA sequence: TGTGCCAGCAGCGGGGGGGCGATCACTGAAGCTTTCTTT. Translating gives CASSGGAITEAFF.

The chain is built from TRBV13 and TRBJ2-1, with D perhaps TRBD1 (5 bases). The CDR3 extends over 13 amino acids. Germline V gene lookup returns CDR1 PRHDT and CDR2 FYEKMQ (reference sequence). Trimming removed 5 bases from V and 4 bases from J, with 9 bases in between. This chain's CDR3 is CASSPRGYNEQFF. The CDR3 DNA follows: TGTGCCAGCAGCCCTAGGGGATACAATGAGCAGTTCTTC.

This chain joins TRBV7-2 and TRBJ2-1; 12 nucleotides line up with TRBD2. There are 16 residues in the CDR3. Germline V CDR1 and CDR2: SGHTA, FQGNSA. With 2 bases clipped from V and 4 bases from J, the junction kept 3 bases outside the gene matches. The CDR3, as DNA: TGTGCCAGCAGCTTACGGACTAGCGGGGCTTACAATGAGCAGTTCTTC. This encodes CASSLRTSGAYNEQFF.

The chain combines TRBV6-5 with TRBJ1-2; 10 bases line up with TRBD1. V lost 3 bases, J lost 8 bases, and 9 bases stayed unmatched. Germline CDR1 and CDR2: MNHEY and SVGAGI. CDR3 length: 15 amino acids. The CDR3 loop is CASSYTGTGVIGYTF. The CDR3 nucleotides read TGTGCCAGCAGTTATACCGGGACAGGGGTGATCGGCTACACCTTC.

The CDR3 is CASSSNRAADYGYTF. The CDR3 DNA follows: TGTGCCAGCAGTTCAAACAGGGCGGCGGACTATGGCTACACCTTC. The chain couples TRBV6-5 to TRBJ1-2; TRBD1 might be the D (6 bases). The CDR3 spans 15 residues. Trimming removed 4 bases at V and 3 bases at J, with 15 bases between. CDR1 and CDR2 from the germline V gene are MNHEY and SVGAGI.

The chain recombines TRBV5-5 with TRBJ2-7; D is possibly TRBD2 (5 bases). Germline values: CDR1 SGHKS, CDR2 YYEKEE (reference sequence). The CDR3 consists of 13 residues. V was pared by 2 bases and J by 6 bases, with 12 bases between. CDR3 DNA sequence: TGTGCCAGCAGCTTCACGGGGTCCGTCGAGCAGTACTTC. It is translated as CASSFTGSVEQYF. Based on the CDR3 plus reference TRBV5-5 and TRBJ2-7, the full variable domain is DAGVTQSPTHLIKTRGQQVTLRCSPISGHKSVSWYQQVLGQGPQFIFQYYEKEERGRGNFPDRFSARQFPNYSSELNVNALLLGDSALYLCASSFTGSVEQYFGPGTRLTVT.

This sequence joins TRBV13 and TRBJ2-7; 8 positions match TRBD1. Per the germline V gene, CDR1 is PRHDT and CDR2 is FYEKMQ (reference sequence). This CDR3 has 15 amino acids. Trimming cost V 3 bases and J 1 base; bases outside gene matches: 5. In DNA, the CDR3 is TGTGCCAGCAGCTTTGGGACAGGAACATCCTACGAGCAGTACTTC. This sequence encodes CASSFGTGTSYEQYF.

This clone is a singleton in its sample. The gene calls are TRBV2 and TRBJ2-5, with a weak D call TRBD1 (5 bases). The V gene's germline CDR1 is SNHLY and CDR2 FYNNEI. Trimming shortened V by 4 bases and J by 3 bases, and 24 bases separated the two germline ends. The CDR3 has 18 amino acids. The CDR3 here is CASSGPFRVGKAEETQYF. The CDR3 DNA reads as TGTGCCAGCAGTGGGCCTTTCAGGGTTGGTAAGGCCGAAGAGACCCAGTACTTC.

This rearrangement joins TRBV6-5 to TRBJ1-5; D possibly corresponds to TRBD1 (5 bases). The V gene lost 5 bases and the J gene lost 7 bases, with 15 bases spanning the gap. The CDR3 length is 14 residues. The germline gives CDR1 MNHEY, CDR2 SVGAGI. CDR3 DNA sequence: TGTGCCAGCAGTAGGGGTAGGTCGGAGCAGCCCCAGCATTTT. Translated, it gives CASSRGRSEQPQHF.

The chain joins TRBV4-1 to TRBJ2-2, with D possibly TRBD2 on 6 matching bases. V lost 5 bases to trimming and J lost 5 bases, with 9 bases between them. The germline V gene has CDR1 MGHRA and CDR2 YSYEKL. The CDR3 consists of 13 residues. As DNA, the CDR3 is TGCGCCAGCAGCGAGGAGGGGACCGGGGAGCTGTTTTTT. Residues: CASSEEGTGELFF.

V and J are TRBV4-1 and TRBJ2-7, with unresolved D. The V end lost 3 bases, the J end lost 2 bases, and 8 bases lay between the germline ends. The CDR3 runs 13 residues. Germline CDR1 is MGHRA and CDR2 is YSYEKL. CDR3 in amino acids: CASSHDVPYEQYF. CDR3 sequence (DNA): TGCGCCAGCAGCCACGATGTCCCCTACGAGCAGTACTTC.

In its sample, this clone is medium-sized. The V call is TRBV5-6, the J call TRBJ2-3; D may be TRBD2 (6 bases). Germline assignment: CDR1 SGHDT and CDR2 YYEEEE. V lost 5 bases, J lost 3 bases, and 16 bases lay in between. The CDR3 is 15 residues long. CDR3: CASRGIASETDTQYF. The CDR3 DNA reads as TGTGCCAGCAGGGGGATCGCTAGCGAGACAGATACGCAGTATTTT.

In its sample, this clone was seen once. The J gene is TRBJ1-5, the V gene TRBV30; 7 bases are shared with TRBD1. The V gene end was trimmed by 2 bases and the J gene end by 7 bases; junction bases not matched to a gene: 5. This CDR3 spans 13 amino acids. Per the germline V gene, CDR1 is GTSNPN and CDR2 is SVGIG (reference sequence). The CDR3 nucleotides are TGTGCCTGGAGTACAGGGGCAGGACAGCCCCAGCATTTT. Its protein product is CAWSTGAGQPQHF.

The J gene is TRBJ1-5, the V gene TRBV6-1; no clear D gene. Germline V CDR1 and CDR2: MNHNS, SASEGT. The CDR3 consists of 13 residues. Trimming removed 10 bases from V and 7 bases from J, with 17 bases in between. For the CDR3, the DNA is TGTGCCACCCTTTCCTCCGTTTCCCAGCCCCAGCATTTT. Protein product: CATLSSVSQPQHF.